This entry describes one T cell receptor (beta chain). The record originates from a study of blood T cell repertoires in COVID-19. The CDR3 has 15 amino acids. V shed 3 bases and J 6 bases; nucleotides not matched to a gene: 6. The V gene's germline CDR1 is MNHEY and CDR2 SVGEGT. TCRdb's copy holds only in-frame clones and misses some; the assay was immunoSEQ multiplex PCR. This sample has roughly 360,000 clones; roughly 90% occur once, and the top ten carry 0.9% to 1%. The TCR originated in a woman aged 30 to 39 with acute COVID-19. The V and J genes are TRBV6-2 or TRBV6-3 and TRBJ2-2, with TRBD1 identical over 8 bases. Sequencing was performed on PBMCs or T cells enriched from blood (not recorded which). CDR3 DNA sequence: TGTGCCAGCAGTTATGCGGGACAGGCCCCCGGGGAGCTGTTTTTT. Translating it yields CASSYAGQAPGELFF.